This is a list of T cell receptor beta chains from one sample in a study of shared T cell receptors in the human thymus. The table came from immunoSEQ multiplex PCR; TCRdb's copy has only in-frame clones and leaves some out. The sample shows roughly 500,000 clones, approximately 78% of them seen only once. These same data were also listed under a study on human thymus T cells.

Sequenced input: thymocytes. Source of these receptors: a boy under two years old with a congenital heart defect. The CDR3 runs from the conserved cysteine through the conserved F or W. The D gene is left open where the match is weak. Clone size is shown for a subset of rows, as once, few, many or a class of expanded clone.

D,J,V,size,DNA,CDR3
NA,TRBJ2-5,TRBV5-5,NA,TGTGCCAGCAGCATGGCGGTCACAGAGACCCAGTACTTC,CASSMAVTETQYF
TRBD2,TRBJ2-1,TRBV7-8,NA,TGTGCCAGCAGCCCCCGTTGTGTAGCGGGAGACGGGAACTTATCCTACAATGAGCAGTTCTTC,CASSPRCVAGDGNLSYNEQFF
NA,TRBJ1-1,TRBV14,once,TGTGCCAGCAGCCGCAGGGGACAACCGAACACTGAAGCTTTCTTT,CASSRRGQPNTEAFF
TRBD2,TRBJ2-1,TRBV14,NA,TGTGCCAGCAGCCAATTTAACGAAACCCCGGGCGGGAGGCAAAATGAGCAGTTCTTC,CASSQFNETPGGRQNEQFF
NA,TRBJ2-7,TRBV5-1,NA,TGCGCCAGCAGCCTCGCTAGAATGGAGGACTTCTACGAGCAGTACTTC,CASSLARMEDFYEQYF
TRBD1,TRBJ1-2,TRBV9,NA,TGTGCCAGCAGCGTAGGGGACAGGGGGGGAACCACCTATGGCTACACCTTC,CASSVGDRGGTTYGYTF
NA,TRBJ1-2,TRBV6-1,NA,TGTGCCAGCAGTGACAGGGATGGCTACACCTTC,CASSDRDGYTF
NA,TRBJ1-1,TRBV15,NA,TGTGCCACCAGAGTTCGGGGAATAGAGACAAACTCTCGGAACACTGAAGCTTTCTTT,CATRVRGIETNSRNTEAFF
NA,TRBJ1-5,TRBV7-8,NA,TGTGCCAGCGGTAGGTCGGGGGAAAATCAGCCCCAGCATTTT,CASGRSGENQPQHF
NA,TRBJ2-2,TRBV6-4,NA,TGTGCCAGCAGTGACTCGGCATGGAGGCTAGCCCCTAACACCGGGGAGCTGTTTTTT,CASSDSAWRLAPNTGELFF
NA,TRBJ2-7,TRBV7-2,few,TGTGCCAGCAGCTTTGAAGGGAGCCACGAGCAGTACTTC,CASSFEGSHEQYF
NA,TRBJ2-1,TRBV5-1,NA,TGCGCCAGCAGCTTGGCCGGTAGCACGGCCTACAATGAGCAGTTCTTC,CASSLAGSTAYNEQFF
TRBD1,TRBJ2-5,TRBV30,NA,TGTGCCTGGAGTTTACAGGGGGCCGATGAGACCCAGTACTTC,CAWSLQGADETQYF
TRBD1,TRBJ1-4,TRBV7-3,NA,TGTGCCAGCAGTTCCCGGGACAGCCCGGAAAAACTGTTTTTT,CASSSRDSPEKLFF
NA,TRBJ2-3,TRBV29-1,NA,TGCAGCGTGGGGGCCGAATCAGATACGCAGTATTTT,CSVGAESDTQYF
NA,TRBJ2-5,TRBV7-2,NA,TGTGCCAGCAGCCTAAAGAGGGTACGGAGGGGAGAGACCCAGTACTTC,CASSLKRVRRGETQYF
TRBD2,TRBJ2-7,TRBV23-1,NA,TGCGCCAGCAGTCAACCAAGGACTAGCGGGCCCCAGGAGCAGTACTTC,CASSQPRTSGPQEQYF
NA,TRBJ2-1,TRBV7-2,once,TGTGCCAGCAGCTTAGTTCGGGGGAGCTCCTACAATGAGCAGTTCTTC,CASSLVRGSSYNEQFF
NA,TRBJ2-7,TRBV2,NA,TGTGCCAGCAGTGAAGAATCAGGGCGGGGCCAAACGAGCTCCTACGAGCAGTACTTC,CASSEESGRGQTSSYEQYF
TRBD2,TRBJ2-7,TRBV4-1,NA,TGCGCCAGCAGCCAACAAACGGGGGGGGCGGTTTACGAGCAGTACTTC,CASSQQTGGAVYEQYF
NA,TRBJ2-7,TRBV27,NA,TGTGCCACCCGACCCGCTAGCGATCGTAGCTCCTACGAGCAGTACTTC,CATRPASDRSSYEQYF
NA,TRBJ1-1,TRBV27,NA,TGTGCCAGCAGTTCCTTCGGACACCCAGGTGTTTTCTTT,CASSSFGHPGVFF
TRBD1,TRBJ2-5,TRBV5-6,few,TGTGCCAGCAGCTTGGCTGTGGGGACAGCACAAGAGACCCAGTACTTC,CASSLAVGTAQETQYF
TRBD2,TRBJ2-1,TRBV5-1,NA,TGCGCCAGCAGCTTTGAGCGGGGGACCTACAATGAGCAGTTCTTC,CASSFERGTYNEQFF
NA,TRBJ2-7,TRBV7-9,NA,TGTGCCAGCAGCACCCACAGGTCGCCCAGCGCCTACGAGCAGTACTTC,CASSTHRSPSAYEQYF